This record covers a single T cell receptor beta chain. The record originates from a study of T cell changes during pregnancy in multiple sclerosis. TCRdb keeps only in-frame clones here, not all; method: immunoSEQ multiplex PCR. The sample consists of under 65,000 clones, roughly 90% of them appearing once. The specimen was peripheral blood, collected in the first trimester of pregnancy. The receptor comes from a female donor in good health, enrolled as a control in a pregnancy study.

The CDR3 nucleotides read TGTGCCAGCAGCAAAACAGGCTCGGGAGATACGCAGTATTTT. Translating gives CASSKTGSGDTQYF. V usage is TRBV13 and J usage is TRBJ2-3; tentatively, D is TRBD1 (5 bases). The CDR3 loop spans 14 amino acids. Germline V CDR1 and CDR2: PRHDT, FYEKMQ (reference sequence). Trimming pared 5 bases from V and 5 bases from J, leaving 14 bases between.